The entry below describes one TCR beta chain. The antigen is undetermined. The data belong to a study of cytomegalovirus exposure and HLA in healthy donors. Sequencing was performed with immunoSEQ multiplex PCR; in TCRdb, only in-frame clones are kept and a portion is missing. The data contain 150,000 to 200,000 clones, roughly 90% of them seen just once; the ten biggest clones take up about a tenth. Findings of the study overall: The study put 150 or so TCR beta chains on its list as cytomegalovirus-associated. Subsequent analysis of the roughly 120 validation repertoires found a tendency for first-cohort TCR clusters to co-occur. Specificity for CMV antigens was confirmed in vitro for a few of the CMV-associated chains.

V lost 0 bases and J 4 bases, leaving 7 bases between the germline ends. Germline V gives CDR1 SGHNT, CDR2 YENEEA. The CDR3 contains 14 residues. V and J are TRBV11-3 and TRBJ1-5, with unresolved D. Input material: PBMCs. The source is a woman under 30 in good health and CMV-seropositive. The CDR3 is CASSLEGVNQPQHF. DNA for the CDR3: TGTGCCAGCAGCTTAGAGGGAGTGAATCAGCCCCAGCATTTT.